This T cell receptor beta chain comes out of a study of cytomegalovirus exposure and HLA in healthy donors. Sequencing was performed with immunoSEQ multiplex PCR; in TCRdb, only in-frame clones are kept and a portion is missing. This sample carries about 330,000 clones, about 85% of them seen once, and the ten largest clones take about 1%. Germline-derived CDR1 and CDR2 are SGHTA and FQGNSA. CDR3 length: 18 residues. Trimming removed 1 base from V and 1 base from J; junction bases left unmatched: 8. Study-wide findings and caveats: Using the classifier, cytomegalovirus status was reportedly diagnosed with high specificity and sensitivity. The majority of TCR sequences were rare, yet some public TCRs appeared in many donors.

On this clone itself: What it recognizes is unknown.

This TCR came from a woman aged 25 to 39 in good health and CMV-seropositive. The chain uses TRBV7-2 and TRBJ2-1; 9 bases are shared with TRBD2. Specimen: PBMCs. The CDR3 sequence is CASSLDGGGAASYNEQFF. The CDR3 DNA is TGTGCCAGCAGCTTAGATGGCGGGGGGGCAGCATCCTACAATGAGCAGTTCTTC.